This T cell receptor beta chain was recovered during a study of neurological immune-mediated disorders (dated 2019 in TCRdb). Looking at the study overall: Using UMI-based sequencing, the study compared peripheral blood TCR-beta repertoires from patients with HTLV-I-associated myelopathy (HAM/TSP), patients with multiple sclerosis, and healthy controls. The 90 to 110 TCR-beta libraries covered PBMC samples along with longitudinal samples, technical triplicates, and paired sorted CD4+ and CD8+ T-cell subsets. The cohort was made up of approximately 69 subjects, consisting of roughly 14 HAM/TSP patients, 34 multiple sclerosis patients and around 20 healthy controls. What the authors observed across the whole study: Expanded clones from different subjects shared no identical CDR3 amino acid sequences, which suggests that TCR-beta repertoires were private in all groups. TCR clonal expansion was greatest in HAM/TSP patients and smallest in MS patients, who ranked below even healthy controls.

There are a few counts of this clonotype. The target of this receptor is not known. No base qualities exist here, and no much larger clone lies one base off it. cDNA was synthesized by template-switch 5'RACE using a primer carrying a 10-nucleotide random unique molecular identifier by which each TCR transcript was tagged. Over 170 million TCR-beta sequences, covering 15-18 subjects, were produced in each sequencing run. Total RNA was extracted with the RNeasy kit. The KAPA Real-time Library Amplification kit was used to amplify TCR-beta VDJ regions with primers for the TCR constant region and the 5'RACE anchor. A first PCR added sample indexes and Illumina adaptors, after which a second PCR increased the library yield. After Ampure bead purification, the roughly 650 bp TCR product was size-selected on a 2% E-gel SizeSelection system. Before pooling, library quality was checked on a Bioanalyzer, concentration was measured with Qubit, and libraries were quantified with the Kapa Library Quantification kit. Libraries were sequenced paired-end 2 x 150 bp on an Illumina HiSeq 2500. To increase sequence diversity, roughly 24-32% phiX was spiked into each library pool. The paper's data handling went like this. Quality-filtered reads were processed with the UMI-based MiGEC pipeline, and over 90% of raw TCR sequences were removed by the MiGEC pipeline during error correction. VDJ genes were aligned to IMGT germline references, and each clonotype was defined by a unique CDR3 amino acid sequence together with V-J genes. Clonal expansion, Shannon diversity and CDR3 relatedness (CalcPairwiseDistances, ClusterSamples) were evaluated with VDJtools, and phylogenetic trees were built with CLCbio workbench. Expanded clones were defined as having at least 8 unique UMIs, based on coefficient-of-variation modelling across technical triplicates. TCRdb trimmed public reads at Q25 via fastp, called clones via MiXCR and kept in-frame beta chains. CDR3 protein sequences are deduplicated, and each keeps its most common genes and DNA. The V and J calls here are based on TCRdb, not the publication. This sample lists roughly 16,000 distinct CDR3 sequences; 14% to 15% were detected once. Roughly an eighth of the sample is in the top ten clones.

Libraries from unsorted PBMCs were made from 2 million PBMCs kept in RNAlater at -80 degrees C until RNA extraction. Peripheral blood was subjected to Ficoll-Hypaque density gradient centrifugation to isolate PBMCs, which were then cryopreserved in liquid nitrogen. CDR1 and CDR2 (LNHDA, SQIVND) derive from the germline V gene (reference sequence). V is cut back by 10 bases and J by 5 bases, with 8 bases in the junction unmatched. The cysteine opens and the phenylalanine closes a CDR3 of 14 amino acids. The DNA shown is the 42-base CDR3, in frame from base 1. The source is a man aged 60-69 years with HTLV-1-associated myelopathy (HAM/TSP). Source material: PBMCs. The V gene is TRBV19 and the J gene is TRBJ2-2; 9 middle bases align to TRBD1. DNA sequence: TGTGCCACCTCGGACAGGGGAAATACCGGGGAGCTGTTTTTT. Translated, it gives CATSDRGNTGELFF.